Listed below are T cell receptor beta chains from one sample, sequenced in a study of T cells expressing NK-cell markers. TCRdb re-called the 5' RACE reads and gives one entry per CDR3 protein, without DNA. The sample has 250,000 to 300,000 distinct CDR3 sequences; the top ten hold about 0.4%. Specimen: blood T cells: a sorted CD56 or NKG2C T cell subset, CD4+ or CD8+ T cells, or bulk PBMC T cells (not recorded which). The receptors were gathered from a man younger than 35 in good health. Each CDR3 is given with its conserved first and last residue.

j_call	v_call	cdr3_aa
TRBJ1-2	TRBV12-3/TRBV12-4	CASSFVRSYGYTF
TRBJ2-5	TRBV20-1	CSARQGAGLRETQYF
TRBJ2-3	TRBV14	CASSSRLATEADTQYF
TRBJ2-6	TRBV11-2	CASSLPGLNSGANVLTF
TRBJ2-3	TRBV19	CASSIMRETDTQYF
TRBJ1-3	TRBV12-3/TRBV12-4	CASSSFLTAGNTIYF
TRBJ2-6	TRBV27	CASSSPPVGTGANVLTF
TRBJ1-2	TRBV5-5	CASTAGQGARGSGYTF
TRBJ2-3	TRBV20-1	CSARRLAGGPILADTQYF
TRBJ2-7	TRBV24-1	CATTEGERMGLSYEQYF
TRBJ2-3	TRBV29-1	CSVAGTVTDTQYF
TRBJ2-1	TRBV12-3/TRBV12-4	CASSPPLRYQRAYNEQFF
TRBJ2-7	TRBV2	CASSVTRDIDEQYF
TRBJ2-1	TRBV12-3/TRBV12-4	CASSPTLYNEQFF
TRBJ2-7	TRBV20-1	CSAAIRTISYEQYF
TRBJ2-1	TRBV4-3	CASSQRRGQKYNEQFF
TRBJ1-2	TRBV18	CASSPSNLAQNYGYTF
TRBJ2-1	TRBV6-2/TRBV6-3	CASKKTGYNEQFF
TRBJ1-3	TRBV29-1	CSCVVSGNTIYF
TRBJ2-1	TRBV29-1	CSVVGQTSNNEQFF
TRBJ1-5	TRBV20-1	CSALGIRDRGDQPQHF
TRBJ2-1	TRBV5-1	CASSLVVPAREQFF
TRBJ1-1	TRBV27	CASSPRQRNTEAFF
TRBJ2-3	TRBV21-1	CASSKAWDGHTDTQYF
TRBJ2-1	TRBV4-3	CASSQDIPGLAASNEQFF
TRBJ1-5	TRBV10-3	CAISESTWTANQPQHF
TRBJ2-3	TRBV14	CASSQSTGLTDTQYF
TRBJ2-1	TRBV18	CASSPDSGFYLFF
TRBJ1-6	TRBV11-2	CASSSERGHSSYNSPLHF
TRBJ1-5	TRBV7-2	CASSLRQGGNQPQHF
TRBJ2-5	TRBV15	CATSRDPPAQETQYF
TRBJ2-1	TRBV20-1	CSARDRLTNEQFF
TRBJ1-5	TRBV24-1	CATSDSGGYGQPQHF
TRBJ2-2	TRBV27	CASSFFSDTGELFF
TRBJ2-1	TRBV12-3/TRBV12-4	CASSPGLGNEQFF
TRBJ2-3	TRBV12-3/TRBV12-4	CASSLGETYTQYF
TRBJ2-1	TRBV5-5	CASSEEYEQFF
TRBJ2-5	TRBV7-2	CASSPRRTETQYF
TRBJ2-1	TRBV12-3/TRBV12-4	CASSLGGEQFF
TRBJ1-1	TRBV20-1	CSAFGQGVAATEAFF
TRBJ2-1	TRBV12-3/TRBV12-4	CASTPGPHEQFF
TRBJ1-5	TRBV12-3/TRBV12-4	CASSQHSGSNQPQHF
TRBJ2-5	TRBV20-1	CSASLSGRQETQYF
TRBJ1-6	TRBV18	CASSTYGTDNSPLHF
TRBJ2-4	TRBV5-1	CASSPGPLRSAKNIQYF
TRBJ2-1	TRBV12-3/TRBV12-4	CASSPRLAVYRHPGEQFF
TRBJ2-7	TRBV24-1	CATSEPGQAEQYF
TRBJ2-5	TRBV7-6	CASSLVSGGIGETQYF
TRBJ1-2	TRBV6-5	CASRVGTGNYGYTF
TRBJ2-3	TRBV10-3	CAISPGPLAGTDTQYF
TRBJ2-1	TRBV11-2	CASSLDRASGSPWDNEQFF
TRBJ2-2	TRBV29-1	CSAEGACGLFF
TRBJ2-1	TRBV5-1	CASSVSGTEYNEQFF
TRBJ1-1	TRBV11-2	CASSLTRPSLAGMNTEAFF
TRBJ2-5	TRBV7-2	CASSQWDTQETQYF
TRBJ1-5	TRBV6-1	CASIGTFGTRNQPQHF
TRBJ2-1	TRBV12-3/TRBV12-4	CASSLGLAGGLGVFDNEQFF
TRBJ2-2	TRBV24-1	CATGTGTLTGELFF
TRBJ2-3	TRBV12-3/TRBV12-4	CASSSGTSVGTDTQYF
TRBJ2-1	TRBV10-3	CATLGLAASYNEQFF